The present T cell receptor beta chain was sequenced within a study of shared clonotypes between healthy human individuals. Study as a whole: Per-donor plates numbered three CD4 naive, three CD4 memory, two CD8 naive and one CD8 memory.

Remarks on this clone: Its antigen is not known.

This table comes from immunoSEQ multiplex PCR, and its TCRdb copy is limited to in-frame clones, with some not included. Of about 2.3 million clones in the sample, 85% to 95% were seen once. Study results and limitations: Relative to their counterparts shared across all four donors, non-shared clonotypes exhibited diminished generation probabilities.

Unmatched junction bases numbered 7, after V lost 5 bases and J lost 4 bases. The CDR3 totals 16 residues. Looked up from germline, CDR1 is MNHEY and CDR2 is SMNVEV (reference sequence). The specimen sequenced was naive CD4+ T cells from PBMCs. Subset defined: CD45RA+ positively selected. The rearrangement links TRBV27 to TRBJ2-7, with 14 bases lining up with TRBD2. The receptor was derived from a man aged 18 to 35 in good health. Some clones in this sample may be carry-over from other donors' samples. The CDR3 loop reads CASSPPGLAGAYEQYF. The CDR3 DNA reads TGTGCCAGCAGTCCACCGGGACTAGCGGGAGCGTACGAGCAGTACTTC.